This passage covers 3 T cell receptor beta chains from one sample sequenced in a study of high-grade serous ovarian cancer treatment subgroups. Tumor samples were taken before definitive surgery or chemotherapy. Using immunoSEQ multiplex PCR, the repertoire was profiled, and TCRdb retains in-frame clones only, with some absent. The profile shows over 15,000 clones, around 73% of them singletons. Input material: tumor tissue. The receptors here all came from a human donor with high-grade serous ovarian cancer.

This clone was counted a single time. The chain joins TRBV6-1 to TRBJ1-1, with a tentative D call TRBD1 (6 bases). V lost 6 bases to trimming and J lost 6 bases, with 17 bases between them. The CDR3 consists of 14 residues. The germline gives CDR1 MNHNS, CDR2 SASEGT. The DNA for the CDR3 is TGTGCCAGCAGCGTTAGCCCGGGGGCGCCTGAAGCTTTCTTT. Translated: CASSVSPGAPEAFF.

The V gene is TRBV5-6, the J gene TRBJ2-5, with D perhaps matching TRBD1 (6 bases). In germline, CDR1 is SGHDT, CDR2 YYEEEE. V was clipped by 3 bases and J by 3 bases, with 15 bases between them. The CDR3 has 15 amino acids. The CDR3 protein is CASSSLGADKETQYF. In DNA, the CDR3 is TGTGCCAGCAGCTCCTTGGGGGCGGACAAAGAGACCCAGTACTTC.

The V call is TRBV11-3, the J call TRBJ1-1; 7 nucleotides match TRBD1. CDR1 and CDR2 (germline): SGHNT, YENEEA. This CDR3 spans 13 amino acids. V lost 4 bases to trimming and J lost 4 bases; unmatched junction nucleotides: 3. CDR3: CASSWDRGTEAFF. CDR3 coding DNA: TGTGCCAGCAGCTGGGACAGAGGCACTGAAGCTTTCTTT. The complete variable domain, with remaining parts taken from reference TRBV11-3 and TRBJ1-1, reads EAGVVQSPRYKIIEKKQPVAFWCNPISGHNTLYWYLQNLGQGPELLIRYENEEAVDDSQLPKDRFSAERLKGVDSTLKIQPAELGDSAVYLCASSWDRGTEAFFGQGTRLTVV.